The rows below give T cell receptor beta chains drawn from one sample of a study of OX40 agonist ivuxolimab in advanced cancers. Assay: immunoSEQ multiplex PCR; the TCRdb copy retains only in-frame clones and omits some. Of around 100,000 clones in the sample, 90% to 95% were seen once. Here the sequenced sample was CD4+ or CD8+ T cells sorted from blood, taken in a trial of the OX40 agonist ivuxolimab. The source is an adult with an advanced solid tumor such as melanoma, head and neck, liver or kidney cancer. Both conserved end residues are part of each CDR3. The D gene is left open where the match is weak.

>TRBJ2-3|TRBV2|TRBD2|14
TGTGCCTCCAGCCCGGGGGAGGGGACAGATACGCAGTATTTT
CASSPGEGTDTQYF
>TRBJ2-7|TRBV11-2|NA|13
TGTGCCAGCAGCACGGACAGAATGACCGAGCAGTACTTC
CASSTDRMTEQYF
>TRBJ1-1|TRBV6-5|NA|14
TGTGCCAGCTCCCCCCGACGGCGGAACACTGAAGCTTTCTTT
CASSPRRRNTEAFF
>TRBJ1-5|TRBV5-1|NA|14
TGCGCCAGCAGCTGGGGCGGGGTGGGTCAGCCCCAGCATTTT
CASSWGGVGQPQHF
>TRBJ1-4|TRBV6-6|TRBD1|14
TGTGCCAGCAGTTCGCAGGGGGCATTTGAAAAACTGTTTTTT
CASSSQGAFEKLFF
>TRBJ1-2|TRBV6-6|TRBD1|14
TGTGCCAGCAGTTACCGGGACAGGGGGCTTGGCTACACCTTC
CASSYRDRGLGYTF
>TRBJ1-2|TRBV28|NA|13
TGTGCCAGCAGTTTCAGGACACACTATGGCTACACCTTC
CASSFRTHYGYTF
>TRBJ2-7|TRBV11-2|TRBD1|14
TGTGCCAGCAGGGTGGGGACAGGCGAATACGAGCAGTACTTC
CASRVGTGEYEQYF
>TRBJ2-1|TRBV30|NA|16
TGTGCCTGGAGTGTATGGAGGGCCAGGGGAAGCTATGAGCAGTTCTTC
CAWSVWRARGSYEQFF
>TRBJ2-1|TRBV4-3|NA|15
TGCGCCAGCAGCCCGAGCGGAAACTCCTACAATGAGCAGTTCTTC
CASSPSGNSYNEQFF
>TRBJ1-1|TRBV18|NA|13
TGTGCCAGCTCACCGTACGGGGCTACTGAAGCTTTCTTT
CASSPYGATEAFF
>TRBJ2-7|TRBV5-4|NA|13
TGTGCCAGCAGCTTTTATGGGAGCCACGAGCAGTACTTC
CASSFYGSHEQYF